The 16 T cell receptor beta chains below were found in one sample sequenced in a study of blood T cell repertoires in COVID-19. Clones were read by immunoSEQ multiplex PCR, and TCRdb kept only the in-frame ones, dropping some. The table includes about 350,000 clones, 75% to 90% detected once. The source material was peripheral blood. These receptors were taken from a woman in her sixties or seventies with COVID-19, enrolled during active disease.

The chain carries TRBV11-2 and TRBJ1-2; D is perhaps TRBD1 (6 bases). This CDR3 region has 15 residues. Looked up from germline, CDR1 is SGHAT and CDR2 is FQNNGV. With 1 base removed from V and 3 bases from J, the gap between germline ends came to 12 bases. Here the CDR3 DNA reads TGTGCCAGCAGCTTAGGACCAGGGGAACACTATGGCTACACCTTC. This translates into CASSLGPGEHYGYTF.

The V call is TRBV6-5, the J call TRBJ1-1, with no clear D. Germline V gives CDR1 MNHEY, CDR2 SVGAGI. The CDR3 extends over 13 amino acids. V was trimmed by 6 bases and J by 1 base, leaving 9 bases between them. CDR3 sequence (DNA): TGTGCCAGCAGGGCAGGAAGGAACACTGAAGCTTTCTTT. The encoded protein is CASRAGRNTEAFF.

The chain combines TRBV20-1 with TRBJ2-3; no clear D. Germline-derived CDR1 and CDR2 are DFQATT and SNEGSKA (reference sequence). V lost 3 bases and J 10 bases, leaving 11 bases between the germline ends. The CDR3 runs to 11 residues. The CDR3 nucleotides read TGCAGTGCTAGCCCTACGGGTGCGCAGTATTTT. Residues: CSASPTGAQYF.

This chain links TRBV12-3 or TRBV12-4 with TRBJ2-1; 9 bases match TRBD2. The trim removed 7 bases at V and 9 bases at J, leaving 7 bases unmatched. CDR3 length: 13 amino acids. CDR3 sequence reads: CASTAGGISEQFF. DNA of the CDR3: TGTGCCAGCACGGCGGGGGGGATCAGTGAGCAGTTCTTC.

This clone appeared a single time. The chain combines TRBV5-8 with TRBJ1-4, with D possibly matching TRBD1 (5 bases). In germline, CDR1 is SGHTS, CDR2 YDEGEE. V was shortened by 4 bases and J by 5 bases, with 15 bases between the two germline ends. CDR3 length: 15 amino acids. CDR3 protein: CASSEGLMGNEKLFF. CDR3 sequence (DNA): TGTGCCAGCAGCGAGGGACTGATGGGGAATGAAAAACTGTTTTTT.

V gene TRBV28 combines with J gene TRBJ1-4; D unclear. CDR3 size: 14 residues. The germline gives CDR1 MDHEN, CDR2 SYDVKM. V lost 6 bases and J lost 7, with 15 bases in between. CDR3 in amino acids: CASSLTSAGEKLFF. The CDR3 nucleotides read TGTGCCAGCAGCCTTACTTCGGCGGGTGAAAAACTGTTTTTT. The whole variable domain, filled in from reference TRBV28 and TRBJ1-4, reads DVKVTQSSRYLVKRTGEKVFLECVQDMDHENMFWYRQDPGLGLRLIYFSYDVKMKEKGDIPEGYSVSREKKERFSLILESASTNQTSMYLCASSLTSAGEKLFFGSGTQLSVL.

The chain uses TRBV10-1 and TRBJ2-1; 9 bases map to TRBD1. V lost 2 bases, J lost 3 bases, and 8 bases stayed unmatched. The length of the CDR3 is 17 residues. Germline V gene lookup returns CDR1 WNHNN and CDR2 SYGVQD (reference sequence). The CDR3 reads CASSETPRDRVYNEQFF. In DNA, the CDR3 is TGCGCCAGCAGTGAGACCCCCCGGGACAGGGTCTACAATGAGCAGTTCTTC.

The gene calls are TRBV10-1 and TRBJ2-7, with TRBD1 identical over 12 bases. This CDR3 spans 20 amino acids. Germline V lookup: CDR1 WNHNN, CDR2 SYGVQD (reference sequence). Trimming cost V 2 bases and J 0 bases; bases outside gene matches: 14. The chain's CDR3 is CASSEPLGTGGRQRSYEQYF. CDR3 DNA: TGCGCCAGCAGTGAGCCCCTCGGGACAGGGGGCCGACAACGCTCCTACGAGCAGTACTTC.

This chain joins TRBV15 and TRBJ2-2; 9 bases are shared with TRBD1. The CDR3 totals 16 residues. Germline values: CDR1 LNHNV, CDR2 YYDKDF (reference sequence). The junction had 6 bases not matched to a gene; V was cut back by 4 bases and J by 3 bases. In DNA form, the CDR3 reads TGTGCCACCAGCAAGGACAGGGGTGATGACACCGGGGAGCTGTTTTTT. Translated: CATSKDRGDDTGELFF.

This clone was detected only once. The chain couples TRBV4-3 to TRBJ2-1; 10 bases map to TRBD2. Germline assignment: CDR1 LGHNA and CDR2 YSLEER. V was clipped by 0 bases and J by 7 bases; unmatched bases: 9. The CDR3 sequence is 17 residues long. The CDR3 nucleotides read TGCGCCAGCAGCCAAGATCGGTTAGCGGGGGGTAGGAATGAGCAGTTCTTC. Translating it yields CASSQDRLAGGRNEQFF.

This clone was seen a handful of times. The V and J genes are TRBV7-3 and TRBJ1-5, with unresolved D. This CDR3 has 15 residues. V was clipped by 3 bases and J by 3 bases, with 12 bases between them. Looked up from germline, CDR1 is SGHTA and CDR2 is FQGTGA. CDR3 DNA: TGTGCCAGCAGCTTGCCGGAGACGGACAATCAGCCCCAGCATTTT. Translated, it gives CASSLPETDNQPQHF. Full variable domain (rest looked up from reference TRBV7-3 and TRBJ1-5): GAGVSQTPSNKVTEKGKYVELRCDPISGHTALYWYRQSLGQGPEFLIYFQGTGAADDSGLPNDRFFAVRPEGSVSTLKIQRTERGDSAVYLCASSLPETDNQPQHFGDGTRLSIL.

J is TRBJ1-1 and V is TRBV11-2, with TRBD1 identical over 10 bases. V shed 3 bases and J 5 bases; nucleotides not matched to a gene: 6. This CDR3 has 15 residues. Germline CDR1 is SGHAT and CDR2 is FQNNGV. For the CDR3, the DNA is TGTGCCAGCAGCTTTCCCGGGACAGGGGAGACTGAAGCTTTCTTT. This codes for CASSFPGTGETEAFF. Together with reference TRBV11-2 and TRBJ1-1, the CDR3 gives the full variable domain: EAGVAQSPRYKIIEKRQSVAFWCNPISGHATLYWYQQILGQGPKLLIQFQNNGVVDDSQLPKDRFSAERLKGVDSTLKIQPAKLEDSAVYLCASSFPGTGETEAFFGQGTRLTVV.

The rearrangement links TRBV10-1 to TRBJ1-1; the match to TRBD1 covers 7 bases. This CDR3 has 12 amino acids. In germline, CDR1 is WNHNN, CDR2 SYGVQD (reference sequence). With 9 bases clipped from V and 6 bases from J, the junction kept 7 bases outside the gene matches. The CDR3 is CASNGRGPEAFF. The CDR3 DNA reads as TGCGCCAGTAACGGTAGGGGGCCTGAAGCTTTCTTT.

This chain joins TRBV6-4 and TRBJ2-7; D perhaps matches TRBD1 (6 bases). This CDR3 has 13 residues. Germline-derived CDR1 and CDR2 are MRHNA and SNTAGT. Trimming pared 7 bases from V and 4 bases from J, leaving 14 bases between. CDR3 region: CASTEGRGYEQYF. CDR3 DNA sequence: TGTGCCAGCACCGAAGGCAGGGGATACGAGCAGTACTTC.

V usage is TRBV19 and J usage is TRBJ1-5, with 8 bases identical to TRBD1. Unmatched junction bases numbered 8, after V lost 4 bases and J lost 9 bases. From germline, CDR1 is LNHDA and CDR2 SQIVND (reference sequence). The CDR3 contains 14 residues. CDR3 sequence (DNA): TGTGCCAGTAGTACGGGACAGGATTTCGCGCCCCAGCATTTT. Encoded protein: CASSTGQDFAPQHF.

The V and J genes are TRBV7-3 and TRBJ1-2, with D maybe TRBD1 (6 bases). The CDR3 sequence is 12 residues long. CDR1 SGHTA and CDR2 FQGTGA come from the germline V gene. The V and J ends lost 2 bases and 8 bases respectively, with 9 bases between them. For the CDR3, the DNA is TGTGCCAGCAGCTTAGATGGGGGCGGCTACACCTTC. Protein sequence: CASSLDGGGYTF.